Listed below are T cell receptor beta chains from one sample, sequenced in a study of blood T cell repertoires in COVID-19. Repertoires were generated with immunoSEQ multiplex PCR, while TCRdb's copy carries only in-frame clones and drops some. This sample has 200,000 to 300,000 clones, with approximately 87% found just once. The specimen sequenced was peripheral blood. The receptors originated from a man aged 55-75 years with acute or convalescent COVID-19. Each CDR3 is given with its conserved first and last residue. Each record gives: D gene, J gene, clone size, CDR3 length, V gene, CDR3 DNA, CDR3 protein. D genes are given only for firm matches. Some rows mark clone size as missing; the rest say once, few, many or name a class of expanded clone.

D gene: NA
J gene: TRBJ1-1
clone size: NA
CDR3 length: 13
V gene: TRBV21-1
CDR3 DNA: TGTGCCAACAACTTACTGGAGGGGACTGAAGCTTTCTTT
CDR3 protein: CANNLLEGTEAFF

D gene: NA
J gene: TRBJ2-7
clone size: once
CDR3 length: 15
V gene: TRBV3-1/TRBV3-2
CDR3 DNA: TGTGCCAGCAGCCAAGGGCCCTTCAGGGGAAACGAGCAGTACTTC
CDR3 protein: CASSQGPFRGNEQYF

D gene: NA
J gene: TRBJ1-5
clone size: NA
CDR3 length: 17
V gene: TRBV19
CDR3 DNA: TGTGCCAGTAGTCGTCCGGGACAATCTAACAGCAATCAGCCCCAGCATTTT
CDR3 protein: CASSRPGQSNSNQPQHF

D gene: TRBD2
J gene: TRBJ2-1
clone size: NA
CDR3 length: 17
V gene: TRBV7-6
CDR3 DNA: TGTGCCAGCAGTCCCATGGTCACTAGCGGGAATTACAATGAGCAGTTCTTC
CDR3 protein: CASSPMVTSGNYNEQFF

D gene: NA
J gene: TRBJ2-7
clone size: NA
CDR3 length: 13
V gene: TRBV19
CDR3 DNA: TGTGCCAGTTCGCGACAGAGCTCCTACGAGCAGTACTTC
CDR3 protein: CASSRQSSYEQYF

D gene: TRBD2
J gene: TRBJ2-1
clone size: once
CDR3 length: 14
V gene: TRBV7-9
CDR3 DNA: TGTGCCAGCAGTTCCGGGACTAGCGGGTTTGAGCAGTTCTTC
CDR3 protein: CASSSGTSGFEQFF

D gene: TRBD1
J gene: TRBJ1-5
clone size: NA
CDR3 length: 15
V gene: TRBV24-1
CDR3 DNA: TGTGCCACCAGTGATCCGGGACAGAACAATCAGCCCCAGCATTTT
CDR3 protein: CATSDPGQNNQPQHF

D gene: NA
J gene: TRBJ1-4
clone size: NA
CDR3 length: 14
V gene: TRBV28
CDR3 DNA: TGTGCCAGCATGACAGACGGGGGGCGAGGAAAACTGTTTTTT
CDR3 protein: CASMTDGGRGKLFF

D gene: TRBD2
J gene: TRBJ2-2
clone size: NA
CDR3 length: 16
V gene: TRBV5-1
CDR3 DNA: TGCGCCAGCAGCATAGCGGGACCTCGGAACACCGGGGAGCTGTTTTTT
CDR3 protein: CASSIAGPRNTGELFF

D gene: TRBD1
J gene: TRBJ1-1
clone size: NA
CDR3 length: 15
V gene: TRBV11-3
CDR3 DNA: TGTGCCAGCAGCTTAACCGGGACAGGGGAAACTGAAGCTTTCTTT
CDR3 protein: CASSLTGTGETEAFF

D gene: TRBD1
J gene: TRBJ1-1
clone size: NA
CDR3 length: 15
V gene: TRBV5-1
CDR3 DNA: TGCGCCAGCTCCCGACAGGGAGACCTGAACACTGAAGCTTTCTTT
CDR3 protein: CASSRQGDLNTEAFF

D gene: TRBD1
J gene: TRBJ2-7
clone size: once
CDR3 length: 12
V gene: TRBV5-4
CDR3 DNA: TGTGCCAGCAGTTGGGACAGCTACGAGCAGTACTTC
CDR3 protein: CASSWDSYEQYF

D gene: NA
J gene: TRBJ1-2
clone size: once
CDR3 length: 13
V gene: TRBV6-5
CDR3 DNA: TGTGCCAGCAGTAGGACAGCCCTCTATGGCTACACCTTC
CDR3 protein: CASSRTALYGYTF

D gene: NA
J gene: TRBJ1-1
clone size: once
CDR3 length: 15
V gene: TRBV18
CDR3 DNA: TGTGCCAGCTCACCTCTTCGCCCCGAGCGGACTGAAGCTTTCTTT
CDR3 protein: CASSPLRPERTEAFF

D gene: TRBD2
J gene: TRBJ2-1
clone size: NA
CDR3 length: 17
V gene: TRBV27
CDR3 DNA: TGTGCCAGCAGCCTCAGAGGGACTAGCGGTGATGGGAATGAGCAGTTCTTC
CDR3 protein: CASSLRGTSGDGNEQFF

D gene: TRBD1
J gene: TRBJ1-2
clone size: NA
CDR3 length: 13
V gene: TRBV9
CDR3 DNA: TGTGCCAGCAGCCTGGTACAGGGGTATGGCTACACCTTC
CDR3 protein: CASSLVQGYGYTF

D gene: NA
J gene: TRBJ1-5
clone size: few
CDR3 length: 14
V gene: TRBV6-2/TRBV6-3
CDR3 DNA: TGTGCCAGCAGTTACCGGGGATCCTCGAGGCCCCAGCATTTT
CDR3 protein: CASSYRGSSRPQHF

D gene: NA
J gene: TRBJ2-3
clone size: NA
CDR3 length: 14
V gene: TRBV3-1/TRBV3-2
CDR3 DNA: TGTGCCAGCAGCCAACCGGGGAGAGCAGATACGCAGTATTTT
CDR3 protein: CASSQPGRADTQYF

D gene: TRBD1
J gene: TRBJ2-1
clone size: few
CDR3 length: 17
V gene: TRBV7-2
CDR3 DNA: TGTGCCAGCAGCTTAGTTACAGGGGACCCCTCCTACAATGAGCAGTTCTTC
CDR3 protein: CASSLVTGDPSYNEQFF

D gene: NA
J gene: TRBJ1-2
clone size: NA
CDR3 length: 13
V gene: TRBV5-6
CDR3 DNA: TGTGCCAGCAGCTTGGCTGGGGGCCCTGGCTACACCTTC
CDR3 protein: CASSLAGGPGYTF

D gene: TRBD1
J gene: TRBJ2-7
clone size: NA
CDR3 length: 13
V gene: TRBV18
CDR3 DNA: TGTGCCAGCTCACCGGGACAGACGCGCGAGCAGTACTTC
CDR3 protein: CASSPGQTREQYF

D gene: TRBD2
J gene: TRBJ2-7
clone size: NA
CDR3 length: 13
V gene: TRBV5-6
CDR3 DNA: TGTGCCAGCAGCTACACTAGCGAATACGAGCAGTACTTC
CDR3 protein: CASSYTSEYEQYF

D gene: TRBD1
J gene: TRBJ2-2
clone size: NA
CDR3 length: 15
V gene: TRBV5-6
CDR3 DNA: TGTGCCAGCAGCTTCGGACAGGGGGCGTCCGGGGAGCTGTTTTTT
CDR3 protein: CASSFGQGASGELFF

D gene: TRBD2
J gene: TRBJ2-1
clone size: NA
CDR3 length: 18
V gene: TRBV5-1
CDR3 DNA: TGCGCCAGCCTCGACGGGACTAGCGGGAGGATGGGAGGGAATGAGCAGTTCTTC
CDR3 protein: CASLDGTSGRMGGNEQFF

D gene: TRBD1
J gene: TRBJ2-2
clone size: NA
CDR3 length: 17
V gene: TRBV19
CDR3 DNA: TGTGCCAGTAGCCGGGACAGGGCCTACGCGAACACCGGGGAGCTGTTTTTT
CDR3 protein: CASSRDRAYANTGELFF

D gene: NA
J gene: TRBJ1-5
clone size: few
CDR3 length: 15
V gene: TRBV19
CDR3 DNA: TGTGCCAGTAGCATAACAGGAGAAAGGAGTCAGCCCCAGCATTTT
CDR3 protein: CASSITGERSQPQHF

D gene: NA
J gene: TRBJ2-4
clone size: NA
CDR3 length: 14
V gene: TRBV4-3
CDR3 DNA: TGCGCCAGCAGCCAAGTTAGTCGGGAGTGCATTCAGTACTTC
CDR3 protein: CASSQVSRECIQYF

D gene: NA
J gene: TRBJ2-1
clone size: NA
CDR3 length: 13
V gene: TRBV10-2
CDR3 DNA: TGCGCCAGCAGTGTTGCGCTAGCCAGTGAGCAGTTCTTC
CDR3 protein: CASSVALASEQFF

D gene: NA
J gene: TRBJ2-5
clone size: NA
CDR3 length: 14
V gene: TRBV28
CDR3 DNA: TGTGCCAGCAGTCTAGGACAGTACCAAGAGACCCAGTACTTC
CDR3 protein: CASSLGQYQETQYF

D gene: NA
J gene: TRBJ2-5
clone size: NA
CDR3 length: 14
V gene: TRBV9
CDR3 DNA: TGTGCCAGCAGCGTAGAGGGGTACCAAGAGACCCAGTACTTC
CDR3 protein: CASSVEGYQETQYF

D gene: TRBD2
J gene: TRBJ2-1
clone size: NA
CDR3 length: 15
V gene: TRBV4-3
CDR3 DNA: TGCGCCAGCAGCCTGACTAGCGGGAGGGGGGATGAGCAGTTCTTC
CDR3 protein: CASSLTSGRGDEQFF

D gene: NA
J gene: TRBJ2-7
clone size: few
CDR3 length: 15
V gene: TRBV4-3
CDR3 DNA: TGCGCCAGCAGCCAAGAACAGGGAACTACCTACGAGCAGTACTTC
CDR3 protein: CASSQEQGTTYEQYF

D gene: TRBD1
J gene: TRBJ1-4
clone size: NA
CDR3 length: 13
V gene: TRBV9
CDR3 DNA: TGTGCCAGCAGCCCGGGACAGGCTGAAAAACTGTTTTTT
CDR3 protein: CASSPGQAEKLFF

D gene: TRBD1
J gene: TRBJ1-2
clone size: NA
CDR3 length: 16
V gene: TRBV7-6
CDR3 DNA: TGTGCCAGCAGCTTAGCGGCGAGACAGGGTAGAGGAAGCTACACCTTC
CDR3 protein: CASSLAARQGRGSYTF

D gene: NA
J gene: TRBJ2-3
clone size: few
CDR3 length: 17
V gene: TRBV3-1/TRBV3-2
CDR3 DNA: TGTGCCAGCAGCCAAGGTGACAGATTTAGGCCCACAGATACGCAGTATTTT
CDR3 protein: CASSQGDRFRPTDTQYF

D gene: TRBD1
J gene: TRBJ2-7
clone size: once
CDR3 length: 15
V gene: TRBV5-1
CDR3 DNA: TGCGCCAGCAGCTTGGGCCCGGGACAGCCCTACGAGCAGTACTTC
CDR3 protein: CASSLGPGQPYEQYF

D gene: TRBD2
J gene: TRBJ2-1
clone size: NA
CDR3 length: 13
V gene: TRBV24-1
CDR3 DNA: TGTGCCACCACCTCTCCGGGAGGAAATGAGCAGTTCTTC
CDR3 protein: CATTSPGGNEQFF

D gene: NA
J gene: TRBJ2-3
clone size: NA
CDR3 length: 13
V gene: TRBV30
CDR3 DNA: TGTGCCTGGAATCGACGCAGGGCAGATACGCAGTATTTT
CDR3 protein: CAWNRRRADTQYF

D gene: NA
J gene: TRBJ2-3
clone size: NA
CDR3 length: 14
V gene: TRBV4-2
CDR3 DNA: TGTGCCAGCAGCCAAGATCCTCCCCCCGATACGCAGTATTTT
CDR3 protein: CASSQDPPPDTQYF

D gene: NA
J gene: TRBJ1-1
clone size: NA
CDR3 length: 12
V gene: TRBV19
CDR3 DNA: TGTGCCAGCTCCTACAGGAACACTGAAGCTTTCTTT
CDR3 protein: CASSYRNTEAFF

D gene: NA
J gene: TRBJ2-7
clone size: NA
CDR3 length: 15
V gene: TRBV3-1/TRBV3-2
CDR3 DNA: TGTGCCAGCAGCACCGCCCGGGACACCCTTCACGAGCAGTACTTC
CDR3 protein: CASSTARDTLHEQYF

D gene: NA
J gene: TRBJ1-5
clone size: NA
CDR3 length: 13
V gene: TRBV19
CDR3 DNA: TGTGCCAGTAGTATTGCGCGGGACCAGCCCCAGCATTTT
CDR3 protein: CASSIARDQPQHF

D gene: TRBD2
J gene: TRBJ2-1
clone size: NA
CDR3 length: 15
V gene: TRBV11-3
CDR3 DNA: TGTGCCAGCAGCTTAGATGGGGACTACTACAATGAGCAGTTCTTC
CDR3 protein: CASSLDGDYYNEQFF

D gene: TRBD1
J gene: TRBJ1-2
clone size: NA
CDR3 length: 13
V gene: TRBV29-1
CDR3 DNA: TGCAGCGTTGCTAGACAGGGGGCGGGTGGCTACACCTTC
CDR3 protein: CSVARQGAGGYTF

D gene: NA
J gene: TRBJ2-7
clone size: NA
CDR3 length: 14
V gene: TRBV7-8
CDR3 DNA: TGTGCCAGCAGCTCCCGTGGAGGAACCTACGAGCAGTACTTC
CDR3 protein: CASSSRGGTYEQYF

D gene: TRBD2
J gene: TRBJ2-7
clone size: NA
CDR3 length: 11
V gene: TRBV7-9
CDR3 DNA: TGTGCCATCCGGGGGGGGCACGAGCAGTACTTC
CDR3 protein: CAIRGGHEQYF

D gene: TRBD2
J gene: TRBJ2-5
clone size: NA
CDR3 length: 14
V gene: TRBV5-4
CDR3 DNA: TGTGCCGGGGGGTTAGCGGGGGTACAAGAGACCCAGTACTTC
CDR3 protein: CAGGLAGVQETQYF